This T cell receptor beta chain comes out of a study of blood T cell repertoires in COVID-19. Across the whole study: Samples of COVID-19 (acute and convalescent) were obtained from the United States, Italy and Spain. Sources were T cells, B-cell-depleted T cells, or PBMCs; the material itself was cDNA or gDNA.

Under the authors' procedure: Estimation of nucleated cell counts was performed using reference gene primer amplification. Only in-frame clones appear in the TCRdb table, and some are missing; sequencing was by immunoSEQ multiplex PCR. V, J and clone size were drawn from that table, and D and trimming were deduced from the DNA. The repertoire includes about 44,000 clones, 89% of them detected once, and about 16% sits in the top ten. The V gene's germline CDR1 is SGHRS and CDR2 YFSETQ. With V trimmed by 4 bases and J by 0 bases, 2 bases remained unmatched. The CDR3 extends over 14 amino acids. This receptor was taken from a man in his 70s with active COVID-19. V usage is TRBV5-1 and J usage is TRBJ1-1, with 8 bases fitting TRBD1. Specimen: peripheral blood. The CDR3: CASSAGQVNTEAFF. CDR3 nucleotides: TGCGCCAGCAGCGCGGGACAGGTGAACACTGAAGCTTTCTTT.